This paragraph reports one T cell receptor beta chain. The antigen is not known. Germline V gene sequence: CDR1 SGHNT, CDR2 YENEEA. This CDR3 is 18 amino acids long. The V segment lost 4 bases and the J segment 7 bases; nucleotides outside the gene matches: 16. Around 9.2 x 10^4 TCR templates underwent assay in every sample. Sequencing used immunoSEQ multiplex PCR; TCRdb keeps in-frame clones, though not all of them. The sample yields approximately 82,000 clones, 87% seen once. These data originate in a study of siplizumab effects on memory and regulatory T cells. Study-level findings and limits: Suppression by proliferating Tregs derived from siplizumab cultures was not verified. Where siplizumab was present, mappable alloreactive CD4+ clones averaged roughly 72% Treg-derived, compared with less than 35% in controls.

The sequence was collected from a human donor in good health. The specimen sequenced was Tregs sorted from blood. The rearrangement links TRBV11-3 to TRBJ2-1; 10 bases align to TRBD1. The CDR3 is CASSSEITGTGDLNEQFF. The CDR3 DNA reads TGTGCCAGCAGCTCCGAAATCACCGGGACAGGGGACCTTAATGAGCAGTTCTTC.